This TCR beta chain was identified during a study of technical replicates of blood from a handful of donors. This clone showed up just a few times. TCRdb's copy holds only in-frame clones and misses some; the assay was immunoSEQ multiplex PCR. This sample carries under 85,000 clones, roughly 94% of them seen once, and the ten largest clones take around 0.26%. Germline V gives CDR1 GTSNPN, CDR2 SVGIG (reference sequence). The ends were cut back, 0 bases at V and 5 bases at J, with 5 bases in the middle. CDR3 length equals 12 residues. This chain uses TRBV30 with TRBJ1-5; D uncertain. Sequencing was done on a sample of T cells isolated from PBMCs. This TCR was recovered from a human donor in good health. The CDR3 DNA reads TGTGCCTGGAGTGTAGGAGATCAGCCCCAGCATTTT. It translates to CAWSVGDQPQHF.